Below, one T cell receptor beta chain is given with its context. Its antigen is undetermined. This sample stems from a study of T cell responses to AZD1222 COVID-19 vaccine. Study context: Pooling was applied to second doses at about 4 or about 12 weeks. Study results and caveats: Donors in the cohort were predominantly white British and more often female, and clonal diversity was possibly underestimated. Samples come after the peak T cell response, not at day 14.

The length of the CDR3 is 14 residues. Germline-derived CDR1 and CDR2 are MNHEY and SVGAGI. V lost 4 bases, J lost 12 bases, and 7 bases stayed unmatched. The protocol was immunoSEQ multiplex PCR, while the TCRdb copy is restricted to in-frame clones and leaves out a portion. The sample lists 120,000 or so clones, around 87% occurring once. The chain combines TRBV6-5 with TRBJ2-6, with TRBD1 identical over 9 bases. The source was peripheral blood, collected on day 0 of AZD1222 vaccination. This TCR derives from an adult in good health. The CDR3 DNA reads TGTGCCAGCAGTTCCCGGGACAGGGTTAGCGTCCTGACTTTC. As protein: CASSSRDRVSVLTF.